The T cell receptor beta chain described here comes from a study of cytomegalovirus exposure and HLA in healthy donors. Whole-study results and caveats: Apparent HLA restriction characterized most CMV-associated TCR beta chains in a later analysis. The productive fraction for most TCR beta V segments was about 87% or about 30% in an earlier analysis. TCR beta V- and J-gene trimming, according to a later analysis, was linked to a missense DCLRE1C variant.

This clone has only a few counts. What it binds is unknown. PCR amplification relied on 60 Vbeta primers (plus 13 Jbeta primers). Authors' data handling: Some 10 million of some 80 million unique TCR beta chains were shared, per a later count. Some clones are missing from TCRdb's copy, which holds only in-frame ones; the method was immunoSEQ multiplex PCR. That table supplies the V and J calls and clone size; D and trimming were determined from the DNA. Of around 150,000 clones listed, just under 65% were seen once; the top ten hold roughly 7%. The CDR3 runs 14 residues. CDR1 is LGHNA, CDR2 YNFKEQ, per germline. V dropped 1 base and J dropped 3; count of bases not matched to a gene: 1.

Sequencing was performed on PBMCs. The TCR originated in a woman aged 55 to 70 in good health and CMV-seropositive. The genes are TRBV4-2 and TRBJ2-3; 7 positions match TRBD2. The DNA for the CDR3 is TGTGCCAGCAGCCAAGGGACTAGTACAGATACGCAGTATTTT. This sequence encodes CASSQGTSTDTQYF.